These T cell receptor beta chains were read from a single sample in a study of cytomegalovirus exposure and HLA in healthy donors. TCRdb keeps only in-frame clones here, not all; method: immunoSEQ multiplex PCR. This table lists 70,000 or so clones. Sequencing used PBMCs. All receptors derive from a boy between 5 and 17 years old in good health and CMV-seronegative. Both conserved end residues are part of each CDR3. Fields, in order: D gene, J gene, V gene, CDR3 DNA, CDR3 protein. A D gene is named only where the DNA matches it firmly.

d_gene: TRBD1
j_gene: TRBJ2-3
v_gene: TRBV19
CDR3nt: TGTGCCAGTAGTCATCCCTCGGGACAGGGAACAGATACGCAGTATTTT
CDR3aa: CASSHPSGQGTDTQYF

d_gene: -
j_gene: TRBJ1-1
v_gene: TRBV9
CDR3nt: TGTGCCAGCAGCGTAGAGGCCTGGAGAACATCTGAAGCTTTCTTT
CDR3aa: CASSVEAWRTSEAFF

d_gene: -
j_gene: TRBJ1-5
v_gene: TRBV6-1
CDR3nt: TGTGCCAGCAGGGGAACAGGGTCGGGCGGGCAGCCCCAGCATTTT
CDR3aa: CASRGTGSGGQPQHF

d_gene: -
j_gene: TRBJ1-1
v_gene: TRBV4-1
CDR3nt: TGCGCCAGCAGCCAAGAAGTGGGTCTAGGAACTGAAGCTTTCTTT
CDR3aa: CASSQEVGLGTEAFF

d_gene: -
j_gene: TRBJ1-2
v_gene: TRBV30
CDR3nt: TGTGCCTGGAGTCACCGTGTTCCCTTACGTGGTGGCAATGGCTACACCTTC
CDR3aa: CAWSHRVPLRGGNGYTF

d_gene: TRBD1
j_gene: TRBJ1-2
v_gene: TRBV9
CDR3nt: TGTGCCAGCAGCGATCCGGGACAGGGAGCTAACTATGGCTACACCTTC
CDR3aa: CASSDPGQGANYGYTF

d_gene: -
j_gene: TRBJ2-7
v_gene: TRBV6-5
CDR3nt: TGTGCCAGCAGGCAGGGCCTCAGCCCCTTCTACGAGCAGTACTTC
CDR3aa: CASRQGLSPFYEQYF

d_gene: -
j_gene: TRBJ1-4
v_gene: TRBV25-1
CDR3nt: TGTGCCAGCAGTCTAAATGAAAAACTGTTTTTT
CDR3aa: CASSLNEKLFF

d_gene: -
j_gene: TRBJ1-1
v_gene: TRBV19
CDR3nt: TGTGCCAGTACCTCAGGGGTCACTGAAGCTTTCTTT
CDR3aa: CASTSGVTEAFF

d_gene: -
j_gene: TRBJ1-3
v_gene: TRBV4-1
CDR3nt: TGCGCCAGCAGCCAATCGGGGGACTCCAGGACCACCATATATTTT
CDR3aa: CASSQSGDSRTTIYF

d_gene: TRBD2
j_gene: TRBJ2-1
v_gene: TRBV19
CDR3nt: TGTGCCAGTAGTCCCCCGGGTAGCGGGGGTTACAATGAGCAGTTCTTC
CDR3aa: CASSPPGSGGYNEQFF

d_gene: -
j_gene: TRBJ1-1
v_gene: TRBV13
CDR3nt: TGTGCCAGCAGCAACCGGGAGAGGATGGCTGAAGCTTTCTTT
CDR3aa: CASSNRERMAEAFF

d_gene: -
j_gene: TRBJ1-4
v_gene: TRBV4-1
CDR3nt: TGCGCCAGCAGCCAAGAGTTAGGGGAACTGTTTTTT
CDR3aa: CASSQELGELFF

d_gene: TRBD2
j_gene: TRBJ2-1
v_gene: TRBV6-1
CDR3nt: TGTGCCAGCAGTGAGGCGACTAGCGGGGACTACAATGAGCAGTTCTTC
CDR3aa: CASSEATSGDYNEQFF

d_gene: -
j_gene: TRBJ2-7
v_gene: TRBV4-2
CDR3nt: TGTGCCAGCAGCCAAGATGCGGGGGCGGGGTACGAGCAGTACTTC
CDR3aa: CASSQDAGAGYEQYF

d_gene: TRBD1
j_gene: TRBJ1-5
v_gene: TRBV7-9
CDR3nt: TGTGCCAGCAGCTCCCAGGGGGGCAATCAGCCCCAGCATTTT
CDR3aa: CASSSQGGNQPQHF

d_gene: -
j_gene: TRBJ2-7
v_gene: TRBV21-1
CDR3nt: TGTGCCAGCAGCAAAGGGACAGACTCCTACGAGCAGTACTTC
CDR3aa: CASSKGTDSYEQYF

d_gene: -
j_gene: TRBJ1-1
v_gene: TRBV9
CDR3nt: TGTGCCAGCAGCACAGAACACTGGCCTAACACTGAAGCTTTCTTT
CDR3aa: CASSTEHWPNTEAFF

d_gene: TRBD1
j_gene: TRBJ2-1
v_gene: TRBV6-5
CDR3nt: TGTGCCAGCAGTTCCGGGACAGGGAATGGGGGGGAGCAGTTCTTC
CDR3aa: CASSSGTGNGGEQFF

d_gene: -
j_gene: TRBJ1-2
v_gene: TRBV5-6
CDR3nt: TGTGCCAGCAGCTCGCAGGGTAACTATGGCTACACCTTC
CDR3aa: CASSSQGNYGYTF

d_gene: -
j_gene: TRBJ2-7
v_gene: TRBV5-6
CDR3nt: TGTGCCAGCAGCGTTACGGGAGTCAGCTCCTACGAGCAGTACTTC
CDR3aa: CASSVTGVSSYEQYF

d_gene: TRBD2
j_gene: TRBJ2-7
v_gene: TRBV11-2
CDR3nt: TGTGCCAGCAGCCTCGGGCTAGCGGGGATCTACGAGCAGTACTTC
CDR3aa: CASSLGLAGIYEQYF

d_gene: -
j_gene: TRBJ2-7
v_gene: TRBV19
CDR3nt: TGTGCCAGTAGTGCGGGGGCGGTCGACGAGCAGTACTTC
CDR3aa: CASSAGAVDEQYF

d_gene: -
j_gene: TRBJ1-1
v_gene: TRBV2
CDR3nt: TGTGCCAGCAGTGAGAGGGCGGGGAACACTGAAGATTTCTTT
CDR3aa: CASSERAGNTEDFF

d_gene: TRBD2
j_gene: TRBJ2-3
v_gene: TRBV4-1
CDR3nt: TGCGCCAGCAGCCAAGCGGGAGGTGCGGATACGCAGTATTTT
CDR3aa: CASSQAGGADTQYF

d_gene: TRBD2
j_gene: TRBJ2-5
v_gene: TRBV14
CDR3nt: TGTGCCAGCAGCCGCCTGACTAGCGGACAAGAGACCCAGTACTTC
CDR3aa: CASSRLTSGQETQYF

d_gene: -
j_gene: TRBJ2-5
v_gene: TRBV19
CDR3nt: TGTGCCAGTAGTCCAGCGGGCGAGACCCAGTACTTC
CDR3aa: CASSPAGETQYF

d_gene: TRBD1
j_gene: TRBJ1-4
v_gene: TRBV5-6
CDR3nt: TGTGCCAGCAGCTTGGATACGACAGGGAATAATGAAAAACTGTTTTTT
CDR3aa: CASSLDTTGNNEKLFF

d_gene: TRBD2
j_gene: TRBJ2-7
v_gene: TRBV2
CDR3nt: TGTGCCAGCACTCTTAGCGGGAGGGGATTCTACGAGCAGTACTTC
CDR3aa: CASTLSGRGFYEQYF

d_gene: -
j_gene: TRBJ1-6
v_gene: TRBV5-6
CDR3nt: TGTGCCAGCAGCTTTCAGGCAGACTATAATTCACCCCTCCACTTT
CDR3aa: CASSFQADYNSPLHF

d_gene: TRBD1
j_gene: TRBJ1-1
v_gene: TRBV13
CDR3nt: TGTGCCAGCAGCCCGGACAGGGGGTACACTGAAGCTTTCTTT
CDR3aa: CASSPDRGYTEAFF

d_gene: TRBD2
j_gene: TRBJ2-3
v_gene: TRBV5-1
CDR3nt: TGCGCCAGCACGCTACTAGCGGGAGCAACAGATACGCAGTATTTT
CDR3aa: CASTLLAGATDTQYF

d_gene: TRBD1
j_gene: TRBJ1-1
v_gene: TRBV10-3
CDR3nt: TGTGCCATCAGCGGGACAGGGGAAAACCAGGGGGAAATTCCCCTCGGCTCTGAAGCTTTCTTT
CDR3aa: CAISGTGENQGEIPLGSEAFF

d_gene: TRBD1
j_gene: TRBJ1-6
v_gene: TRBV14
CDR3nt: TGTGCCAGCAGCCATTGGGACAGAAATTCACCCCTCCACTTT
CDR3aa: CASSHWDRNSPLHF

d_gene: TRBD1
j_gene: TRBJ2-7
v_gene: TRBV19
CDR3nt: TGTGCCAGACAGGGGGCGGTTAGCTGTGAGCAGTACTTC
CDR3aa: CARQGAVSCEQYF

d_gene: TRBD2
j_gene: TRBJ2-1
v_gene: TRBV6-1
CDR3nt: TGTGCCAGCAGTGAAGCACTAGCGGGGTACAATGAGCAGTTCTTC
CDR3aa: CASSEALAGYNEQFF

d_gene: -
j_gene: TRBJ2-1
v_gene: TRBV9
CDR3nt: TGTGCCAGCAGCGTGTCTAGCTCCTACAATGAGCAGTTCTTC
CDR3aa: CASSVSSSYNEQFF

d_gene: -
j_gene: TRBJ1-5
v_gene: TRBV15
CDR3nt: TGTGCCACCAGCAGAGCTGGGGCTAACCAGCCCCAGCATTTT
CDR3aa: CATSRAGANQPQHF

d_gene: TRBD1
j_gene: TRBJ1-1
v_gene: TRBV5-4
CDR3nt: TGTGCCAGCAGCCCGACAGGGCGGACTGAAGCTTTCTTT
CDR3aa: CASSPTGRTEAFF

d_gene: -
j_gene: TRBJ1-1
v_gene: TRBV18
CDR3nt: TGTGCCAGCTCACCAAATGCAGGAACTGAAGCTTTCTTT
CDR3aa: CASSPNAGTEAFF

d_gene: -
j_gene: TRBJ2-2
v_gene: TRBV7-9
CDR3nt: TGTGCCAGCAGCTTACTCCGGGCGCGTACCGGGGGGCTGTTTTTT
CDR3aa: CASSLLRARTGGLFF

d_gene: -
j_gene: TRBJ1-1
v_gene: TRBV7-8
CDR3nt: TGTGCCAGCAGCCCGAGCTTGGACAGTGGCACTGAAGCTTTCTTT
CDR3aa: CASSPSLDSGTEAFF

d_gene: TRBD1
j_gene: TRBJ1-2
v_gene: TRBV4-1
CDR3nt: TGCGCCAGCAGCCAGGTCGGGACAGCAAACTATGGCTACACCTTC
CDR3aa: CASSQVGTANYGYTF

d_gene: -
j_gene: TRBJ2-1
v_gene: TRBV7-9
CDR3nt: TGTGCCAGCACCTCACAGGGCAATGAGCAGTTCTTC
CDR3aa: CASTSQGNEQFF

d_gene: TRBD1
j_gene: TRBJ2-7
v_gene: TRBV5-1
CDR3nt: TGCGCCAGCAGCTTGGAAAGCCCGGGACAGGCGTACGAGCAGTACTTC
CDR3aa: CASSLESPGQAYEQYF